This T cell receptor beta chain was recovered during a study of early T cells in non-severe SARS-CoV-2 infection. About the study: Investigators sequenced bulk RNA drawn from unsorted whole blood, and chains remained unpaired.

A single record per CDR3 protein comes from TCRdb applying MiXCR to the 5' RACE reads. Of more than 20,000 distinct CDR3 sequences in the sample, roughly 4% were seen once. This clonotype was counted between two and nine times. Trimming stripped 4 bases from V and 5 bases from J, with 11 bases between. This CDR3 is 13 amino acids long. Looked up from germline, CDR1 is LGHNA and CDR2 is YNFKEQ. The source of this sequence is an adult who was a healthcare worker with PCR-confirmed SARS-CoV-2 infection or an uninfected control (not recorded which). The specimen was whole blood. The chain combines TRBV4-2 with TRBJ2-5; D call uncertain. The CDR3 region is CASSPETRETQYF. The DNA of the CDR3 is TGTGCCAGCAGCCCAGAAACCCGGGAGACCCAGTACTTC.